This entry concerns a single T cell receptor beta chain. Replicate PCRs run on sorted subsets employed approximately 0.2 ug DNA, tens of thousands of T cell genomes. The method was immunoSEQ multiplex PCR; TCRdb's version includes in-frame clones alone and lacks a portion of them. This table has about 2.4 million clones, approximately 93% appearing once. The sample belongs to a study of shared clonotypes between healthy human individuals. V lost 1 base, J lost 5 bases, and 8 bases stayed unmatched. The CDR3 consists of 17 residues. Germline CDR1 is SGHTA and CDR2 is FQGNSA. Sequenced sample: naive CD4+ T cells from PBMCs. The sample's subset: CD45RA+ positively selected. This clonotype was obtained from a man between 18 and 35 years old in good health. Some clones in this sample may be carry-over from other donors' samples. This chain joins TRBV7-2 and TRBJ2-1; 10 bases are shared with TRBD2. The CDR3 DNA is TGTGCCAGCAGCTTAGTGTCTAGCGGGAGTGGGGACAATGAGCAGTTCTTC. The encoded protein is CASSLVSSGSGDNEQFF. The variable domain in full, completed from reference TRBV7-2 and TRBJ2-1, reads GAGVSQSPSNKVTEKGKDVELRCDPISGHTALYWYRQSLGQGLEFLIYFQGNSAPDKSGLPSDRFSAERTGGSVSTLTIQRTQQEDSAVYLCASSLVSSGSGDNEQFFGPGTRLTVL.